This T cell receptor (beta chain) is drawn from a study of cytomegalovirus exposure and HLA in healthy donors. This CDR3 has 15 amino acids. Trimming took 4 bases from V and 3 from J; bases not matched to a gene: 6. Germline values: CDR1 SEHNR, CDR2 FQNEAQ (reference sequence). PCR used 60 Vbeta primers and 13 Jbeta primers. Libraries were prepared by immunoSEQ multiplex PCR; TCRdb keeps only in-frame clonotypes and omits some of them. The table includes under 150,000 clones, roughly 80% detected once. The sequence came from a boy between 10 and 17 years old in good health and CMV-seronegative. The chain joins TRBV7-9 to TRBJ2-1; 7 nucleotides match TRBD1. The sample taken for sequencing was PBMCs. DNA for the CDR3: TGTGCCAGCAGCTCCCCGGGACAGATCTACAATGAGCAGTTCTTC. Its translation is CASSSPGQIYNEQFF.